This T cell receptor (beta chain) emerged from a study of OX40 agonist ivuxolimab in advanced cancers. Study at large: Partial responses occurred in three patients (one hepatocellular carcinoma, two cutaneous melanoma).

Generated by immunoSEQ multiplex PCR, the TCRdb table keeps only in-frame clones and is missing some. There are around 83,000 clones in the sample; about 81% occur only once, and roughly 7.3% lies in the top ten. The V end lost 10 bases, the J end lost 1 base, and 21 bases lay between the germline ends. Per the germline V gene, CDR1 is MNHEY and CDR2 is SMNVEV (reference sequence). CDR3 length: 16 amino acids. Autoimmune disease history or systemic immunosuppression led to patients being barred. To note about this clone: Its matching antigen is unknown.

Study-wide results and caveats: The mean number of expanded clones was higher in CD8+ T cells than in CD4+.

The clonotype comes from an adult with an advanced solid tumor such as melanoma, head and neck, liver or kidney cancer. The sample here was CD4+ or CD8+ T cells sorted from blood, taken in a trial of the OX40 agonist ivuxolimab. This rearrangement joins TRBV27 to TRBJ2-3; maybe TRBD2 (5 bases). The CDR3 sequence is CATRALSPGGTDTQYF. The CDR3 DNA follows: TGTGCCACCCGAGCCCTCTCGCCCGGGGGCACAGATACGCAGTATTTT.